Listed below are T cell receptor beta chains from one sample, sequenced in a study of shared clonotypes between healthy human individuals. Profiled with immunoSEQ multiplex PCR; TCRdb holds only in-frame clones, not every one. The sample includes approximately 740,000 clones, 90% to 95% of them seen just once. Specimen: naive CD8+ T cells sorted from blood. Receptors originate from a man younger than 45 in good health. The conserved cysteine and the conserved F or W are not part of the CDR3 here. The order of the fields is V gene, J gene, CDR3 protein.

V gene: TRBV10-3
J gene: TRBJ1-1
CDR3 protein: AISELTGNTEAF

V gene: TRBV2
J gene: TRBJ1-2
CDR3 protein: ASRAPYGYT

V gene: TRBV10-1
J gene: TRBJ2-7
CDR3 protein: ASSRTGKSEQY

V gene: TRBV5-1
J gene: TRBJ2-7
CDR3 protein: ASSQGTSGLYEQY

V gene: TRBV27
J gene: TRBJ2-7
CDR3 protein: ASSREQGSSYEQY

V gene: TRBV30
J gene: TRBJ1-1
CDR3 protein: AWAGQVNTEAF

V gene: TRBV6-9
J gene: TRBJ2-1
CDR3 protein: ASSLLPHNEQF

V gene: TRBV27
J gene: TRBJ1-1
CDR3 protein: ASSLTWGSTEAF

V gene: TRBV10-1
J gene: TRBJ2-1
CDR3 protein: ASSELLAGSSYNEQF

V gene: TRBV7-2
J gene: TRBJ1-2
CDR3 protein: ASSLSLASGPIYGYT

V gene: TRBV5-6
J gene: TRBJ1-2
CDR3 protein: ASSWEETGYGYT

V gene: TRBV6-5
J gene: TRBJ2-3
CDR3 protein: ASSFGPSDTQY

V gene: TRBV7-9
J gene: TRBJ2-7
CDR3 protein: ASSLERERLKQY

V gene: TRBV7-6
J gene: TRBJ2-7
CDR3 protein: ASSPGPLSYEQY

V gene: TRBV15
J gene: TRBJ2-1
CDR3 protein: ATSEKDEYNEQF

V gene: TRBV6-1
J gene: TRBJ2-7
CDR3 protein: ASSEELAGVPEQY

V gene: TRBV5-3
J gene: TRBJ1-2
CDR3 protein: ARSCKPQGLCGYT

V gene: TRBV15
J gene: TRBJ2-2
CDR3 protein: ATSPLPGAEGGELF

V gene: TRBV2
J gene: TRBJ2-2
CDR3 protein: AVRRTSVTGELF

V gene: TRBV27
J gene: TRBJ2-7
CDR3 protein: ASSLFRDWEQY

V gene: TRBV6-4
J gene: TRBJ2-3
CDR3 protein: ASSDSAGADTQY

V gene: TRBV9
J gene: TRBJ2-2
CDR3 protein: ASSPWDSTGELF

V gene: TRBV7-9
J gene: TRBJ2-1
CDR3 protein: ASSLVAGGEQF

V gene: TRBV5-1
J gene: TRBJ2-7
CDR3 protein: ASSYGQGAYEQY

V gene: TRBV6-5
J gene: TRBJ2-7
CDR3 protein: ASSYRQHYEQY

V gene: TRBV29-1
J gene: TRBJ2-7
CDR3 protein: SVSRAGGTYEQY

V gene: TRBV27
J gene: TRBJ2-7
CDR3 protein: ASSVAGGPYEQY

V gene: TRBV19
J gene: TRBJ2-1
CDR3 protein: ASSIWLAGATYNEQF

V gene: TRBV18
J gene: TRBJ2-2
CDR3 protein: ASSTAGELF

V gene: TRBV28
J gene: TRBJ2-7
CDR3 protein: ASSGSLFEQY

V gene: TRBV27
J gene: TRBJ1-2
CDR3 protein: ASSGGQHGYT

V gene: TRBV10-1
J gene: TRBJ2-7
CDR3 protein: ASSTGPVHEQY

V gene: TRBV5-1
J gene: TRBJ1-1
CDR3 protein: ASSLPDGLEAF

V gene: TRBV29-1
J gene: TRBJ1-1
CDR3 protein: SFWDGNTEAF

V gene: TRBV29-1
J gene: TRBJ2-7
CDR3 protein: SVMRTSGKDYEQY

V gene: TRBV2
J gene: TRBJ2-5
CDR3 protein: ASSARDGLSLGTQY

V gene: TRBV7-9
J gene: TRBJ2-3
CDR3 protein: ASSLAGRTDTQY

V gene: TRBV9
J gene: TRBJ2-7
CDR3 protein: ASSATGGSSYEQY

V gene: TRBV6-5
J gene: TRBJ2-7
CDR3 protein: ASSDGTLDYIEQY

V gene: TRBV5-8
J gene: TRBJ2-3
CDR3 protein: ASSNRDRGLTDTQY

V gene: TRBV6-5
J gene: TRBJ2-7
CDR3 protein: ASSYYGGSYEQY

V gene: TRBV15
J gene: TRBJ2-7
CDR3 protein: ATSSRTMSYEQY

V gene: TRBV2
J gene: TRBJ2-5
CDR3 protein: ASSEAGARWTQY

V gene: TRBV7-9
J gene: TRBJ2-3
CDR3 protein: ASSSGTSGRYSTDTQY

V gene: TRBV4-3
J gene: TRBJ2-1
CDR3 protein: ASSGRSGREARRLF

V gene: TRBV4-1
J gene: TRBJ1-5
CDR3 protein: ASSQGIRISNQPQH

V gene: TRBV29-1
J gene: TRBJ2-3
CDR3 protein: SVGGVGRTDTQY

V gene: TRBV11-2
J gene: TRBJ2-3
CDR3 protein: ASSGDTDTQY

V gene: TRBV27
J gene: TRBJ2-7
CDR3 protein: ASSPGTSGIYEQY

V gene: TRBV14
J gene: TRBJ1-2
CDR3 protein: ASSPRDSVPTYGYT

V gene: TRBV7-9
J gene: TRBJ1-2
CDR3 protein: ASSYGQTGYGYT